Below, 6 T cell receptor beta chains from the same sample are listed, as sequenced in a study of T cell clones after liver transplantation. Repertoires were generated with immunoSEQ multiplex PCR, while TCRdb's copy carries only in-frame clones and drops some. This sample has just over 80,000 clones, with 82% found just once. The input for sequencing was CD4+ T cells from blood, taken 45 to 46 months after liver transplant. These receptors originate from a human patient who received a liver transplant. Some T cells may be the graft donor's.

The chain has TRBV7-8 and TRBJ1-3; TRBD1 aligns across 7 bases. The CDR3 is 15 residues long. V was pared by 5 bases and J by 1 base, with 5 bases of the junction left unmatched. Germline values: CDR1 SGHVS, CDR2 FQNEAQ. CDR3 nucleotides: TGTGCCAGCAGCCCCACAGGGGTATCTGGAAACACCATATATTTT. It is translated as CASSPTGVSGNTIYF.

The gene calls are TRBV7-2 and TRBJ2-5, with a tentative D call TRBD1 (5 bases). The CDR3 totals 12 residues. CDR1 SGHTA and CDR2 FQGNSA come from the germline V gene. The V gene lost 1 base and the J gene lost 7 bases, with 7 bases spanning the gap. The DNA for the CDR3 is TGTGCCAGCAGCTTAGAAAGGGGGACCCAGTACTTC. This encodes CASSLERGTQYF.

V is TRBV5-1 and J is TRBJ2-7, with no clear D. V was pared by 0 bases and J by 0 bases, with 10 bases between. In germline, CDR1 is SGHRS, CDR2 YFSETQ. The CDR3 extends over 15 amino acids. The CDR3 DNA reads TGCGCCAGCAGCTTGGGCGTGGGATCCTCCTACGAGCAGTACTTC. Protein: CASSLGVGSSYEQYF.

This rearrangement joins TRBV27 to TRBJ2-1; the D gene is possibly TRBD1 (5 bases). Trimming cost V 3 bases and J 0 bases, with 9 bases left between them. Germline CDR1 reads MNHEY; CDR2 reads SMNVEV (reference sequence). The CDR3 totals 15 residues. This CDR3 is CASSFDSSSYNEQFF. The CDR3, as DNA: TGTGCCAGCAGTTTCGACAGTAGCTCCTACAATGAGCAGTTCTTC.

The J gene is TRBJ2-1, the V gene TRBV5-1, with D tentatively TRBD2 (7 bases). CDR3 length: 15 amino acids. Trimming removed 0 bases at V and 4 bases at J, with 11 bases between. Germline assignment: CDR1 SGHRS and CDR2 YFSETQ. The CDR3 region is CASSLGGGDYNEQFF. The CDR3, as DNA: TGCGCCAGCAGCTTGGGAGGGGGGGATTACAATGAGCAGTTCTTC.

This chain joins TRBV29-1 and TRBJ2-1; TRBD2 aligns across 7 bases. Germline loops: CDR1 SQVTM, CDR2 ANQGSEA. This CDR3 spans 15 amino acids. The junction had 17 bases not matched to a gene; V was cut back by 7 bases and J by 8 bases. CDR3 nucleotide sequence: TGCAGCGCCTCCCCGAGTGGCGGGAGTGTGGATGAGCAGTTCTTC. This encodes CSASPSGGSVDEQFF.